This T cell receptor (beta chain) appears in the sequencing data of a study of blood T cell repertoires in COVID-19. Overall study context: The origin of the acute and convalescent COVID-19 samples was the United States, Italy and Spain. T cells, B-cell-depleted T cells, or PBMCs supplied cDNA or gDNA.

Authors' data handling: Amplification of reference gene primers provided the estimated nucleated cell counts. Sequenced by immunoSEQ multiplex PCR; TCRdb stores in-frame clones only, minus some. V, J and clone size are those of that table, while D and trimming were read from the DNA. This table has 150,000 or so clones, approximately 70% appearing once. Trimming left V 3 bases short and J 6 bases short, with 5 bases between. Germline CDR1 is KGHSH and CDR2 is LQKENI. CDR3 size: 12 residues. Material for sequencing was peripheral blood. This receptor was obtained from a woman in her seventies with acute or convalescent COVID-19. This sequence joins TRBV18 and TRBJ1-4; no clear D. The CDR3: CASSPTYEKLFF. The DNA of the CDR3 is TGTGCCAGCTCACCGACATATGAAAAACTGTTTTTT.